At least ten counts were recorded for the clone carrying this T cell receptor (beta chain). Its antigen is not identified. The data belong to a study of regulatory T cells in long-lasting Graves disease. Described time point: persistent/refractory GD, antithyroid drugs over 5 years with positive TRAb. There was RNA extracted from PBMCs, and the TCR library was made from it. Study-wide findings and caveats: Reduced TCR diversity was observed in persistent Graves' patients versus newly diagnosed patients.

From germline, CDR1 is MDHEN and CDR2 SYDVKM. V was cut by 5 bases and J by 5 bases, with 16 bases left in between. The CDR3 runs 15 residues. Sequencing libraries for TCR beta were prepared with iRepertoire HTBI primers and Arm-PCR of CDR3 regions. TCRdb ran MiXCR on the multiplex PCR reads and lists one entry per CDR3 protein. This sample has 400,000 to 500,000 distinct CDR3 sequences, with about 20% found just once. Sequenced here: peripheral blood mononuclear cells (PBMCs), sampled when the disease was refractory, from a patient treated with antithyroid drugs. The receptor comes from a female donor with Graves disease. This sequence joins TRBV28 and TRBJ1-3, with D perhaps matching TRBD1 (6 bases). The CDR3 DNA is TGTGCCAGCAGTCAGCCTTCGGGGGCTAGAAACACCATATATTTT. Its translation: CASSQPSGARNTIYF.